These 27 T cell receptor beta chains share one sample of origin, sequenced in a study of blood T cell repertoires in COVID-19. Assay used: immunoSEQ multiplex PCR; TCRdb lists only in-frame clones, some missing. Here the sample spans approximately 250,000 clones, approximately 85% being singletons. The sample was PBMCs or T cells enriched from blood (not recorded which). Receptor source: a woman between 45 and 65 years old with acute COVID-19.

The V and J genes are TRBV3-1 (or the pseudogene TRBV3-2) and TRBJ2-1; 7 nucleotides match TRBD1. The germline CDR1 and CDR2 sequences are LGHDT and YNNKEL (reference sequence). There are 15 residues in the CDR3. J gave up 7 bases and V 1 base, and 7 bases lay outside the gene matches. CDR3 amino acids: CASSQGPQGKNEQFF. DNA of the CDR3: TGTGCCAGCAGCCAAGGTCCACAGGGGAAGAATGAGCAGTTCTTC.

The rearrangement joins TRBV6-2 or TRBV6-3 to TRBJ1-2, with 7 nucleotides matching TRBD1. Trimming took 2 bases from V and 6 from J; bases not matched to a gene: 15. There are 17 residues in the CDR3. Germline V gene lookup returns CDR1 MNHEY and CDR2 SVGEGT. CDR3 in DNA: TGTGCCAGCAGTTACGCCGGAAGACAGGGTTCTTCGAATGGCTACACCTTC. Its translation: CASSYAGRQGSSNGYTF.

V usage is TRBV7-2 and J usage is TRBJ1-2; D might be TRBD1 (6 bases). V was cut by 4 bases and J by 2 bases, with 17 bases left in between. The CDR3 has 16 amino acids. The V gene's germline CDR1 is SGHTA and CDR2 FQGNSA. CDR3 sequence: CASSSSPPQGNYGYTF. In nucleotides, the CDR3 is TGTGCCAGCAGCTCATCACCGCCACAGGGAAACTATGGCTACACCTTC.

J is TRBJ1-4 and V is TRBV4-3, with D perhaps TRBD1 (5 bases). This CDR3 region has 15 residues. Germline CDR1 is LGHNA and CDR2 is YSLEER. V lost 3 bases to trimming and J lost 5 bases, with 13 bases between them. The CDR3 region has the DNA TGCGCCAGCAGCCATAACAGGTACCAAAATGAAAAACTGTTTTTT. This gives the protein CASSHNRYQNEKLFF.

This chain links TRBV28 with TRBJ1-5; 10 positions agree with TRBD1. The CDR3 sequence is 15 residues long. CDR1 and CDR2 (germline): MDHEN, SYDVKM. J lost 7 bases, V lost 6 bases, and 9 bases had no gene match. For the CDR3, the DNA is TGTGCCAGCAGCCCAGAGACAGGGGGCCGGCAGCCCCAGCATTTT. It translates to CASSPETGGRQPQHF.

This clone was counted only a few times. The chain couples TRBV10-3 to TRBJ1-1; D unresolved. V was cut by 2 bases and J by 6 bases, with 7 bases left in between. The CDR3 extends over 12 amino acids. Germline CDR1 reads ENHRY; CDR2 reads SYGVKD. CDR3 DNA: TGTGCCATCAGTGAGCTAGGCGCTGAAGCTTTCTTT. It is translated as CAISELGAEAFF.

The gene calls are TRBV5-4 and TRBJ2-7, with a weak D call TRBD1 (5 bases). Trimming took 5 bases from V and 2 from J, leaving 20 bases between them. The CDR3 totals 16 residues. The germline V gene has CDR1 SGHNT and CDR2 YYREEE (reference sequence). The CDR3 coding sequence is TGTGCCAGCAGTTTAGACGGGCAGGGTTATACCTACGAGCAGTACTTC. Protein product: CASSLDGQGYTYEQYF.

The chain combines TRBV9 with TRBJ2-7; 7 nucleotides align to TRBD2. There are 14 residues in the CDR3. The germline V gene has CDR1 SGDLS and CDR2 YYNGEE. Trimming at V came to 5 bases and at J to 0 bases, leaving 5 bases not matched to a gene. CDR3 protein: CASSSGTNSYEQYF. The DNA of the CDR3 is TGTGCCAGCAGTTCCGGGACTAACTCCTACGAGCAGTACTTC.

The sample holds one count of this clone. CDR3 protein: CASSLSDRPQTGNTIYF. The CDR3 bases are TGTGCCAGCTCACTATCCGACAGGCCACAAACTGGAAACACCATATATTTT. The chain carries TRBV18 and TRBJ1-3; D may be TRBD1 (6 bases). V lost 4 bases and J 2 bases, leaving 18 bases between the germline ends. CDR1 KGHSH and CDR2 LQKENI come from the germline V gene. The CDR3 sequence is 17 residues long.

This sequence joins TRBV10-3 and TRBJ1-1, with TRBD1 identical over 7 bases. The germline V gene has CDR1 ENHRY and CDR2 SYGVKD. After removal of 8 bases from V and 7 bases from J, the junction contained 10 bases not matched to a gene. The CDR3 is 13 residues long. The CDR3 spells CAIAEGQIGEAFF. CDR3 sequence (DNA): TGTGCCATCGCCGAGGGACAGATAGGTGAAGCTTTCTTT.

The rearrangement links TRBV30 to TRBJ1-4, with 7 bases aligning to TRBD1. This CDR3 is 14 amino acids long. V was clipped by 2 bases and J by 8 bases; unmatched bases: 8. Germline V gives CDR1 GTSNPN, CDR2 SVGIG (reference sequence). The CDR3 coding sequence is TGTGCCTGGAGTCCCACAGGGGTACGGGAAAAACTGTTTTTT. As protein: CAWSPTGVREKLFF.

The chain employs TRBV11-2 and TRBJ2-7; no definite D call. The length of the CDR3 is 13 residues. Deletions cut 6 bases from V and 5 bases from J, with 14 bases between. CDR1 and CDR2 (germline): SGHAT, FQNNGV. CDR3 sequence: CASSRFEFDEQYF. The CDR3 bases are TGTGCCAGCAGTCGGTTTGAGTTCGACGAGCAGTACTTC.

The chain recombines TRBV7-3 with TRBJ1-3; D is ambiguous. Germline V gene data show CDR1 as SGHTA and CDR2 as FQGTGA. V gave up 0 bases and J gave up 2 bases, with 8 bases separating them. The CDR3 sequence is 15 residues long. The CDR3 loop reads CASSLTAAAGNTIYF. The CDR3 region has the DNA TGTGCCAGCAGCTTAACGGCGGCGGCTGGAAACACCATATATTTT.

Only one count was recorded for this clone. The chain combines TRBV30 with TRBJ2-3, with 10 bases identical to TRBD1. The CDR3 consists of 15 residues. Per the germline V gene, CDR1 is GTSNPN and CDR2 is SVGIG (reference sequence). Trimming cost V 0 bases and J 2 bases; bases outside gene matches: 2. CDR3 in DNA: TGTGCCTGGAGTGTCGGGACAGGGGCCACAGATACGCAGTATTTT. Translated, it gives CAWSVGTGATDTQYF.

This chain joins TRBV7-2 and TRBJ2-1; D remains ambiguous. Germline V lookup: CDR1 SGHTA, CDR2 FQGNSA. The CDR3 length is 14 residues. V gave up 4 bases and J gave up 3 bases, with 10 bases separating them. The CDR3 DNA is TGTGCCAGCAGCTCCCGTCAGTTCTACAATGAGCAGTTCTTC. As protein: CASSSRQFYNEQFF.

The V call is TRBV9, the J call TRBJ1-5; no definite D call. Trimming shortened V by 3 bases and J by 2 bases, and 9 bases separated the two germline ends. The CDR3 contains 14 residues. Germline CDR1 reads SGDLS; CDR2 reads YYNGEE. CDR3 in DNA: TGTGCCAGCAGCGCCCTTAGTGGCAATCAGCCCCAGCATTTT. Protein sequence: CASSALSGNQPQHF.

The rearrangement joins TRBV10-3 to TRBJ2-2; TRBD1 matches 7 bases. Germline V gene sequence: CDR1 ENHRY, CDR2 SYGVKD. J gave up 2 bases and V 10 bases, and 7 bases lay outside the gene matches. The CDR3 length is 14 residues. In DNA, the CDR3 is TGTGCCACCGGTGGGACAGCAAACACCGGGGAGCTGTTTTTT. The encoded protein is CATGGTANTGELFF.

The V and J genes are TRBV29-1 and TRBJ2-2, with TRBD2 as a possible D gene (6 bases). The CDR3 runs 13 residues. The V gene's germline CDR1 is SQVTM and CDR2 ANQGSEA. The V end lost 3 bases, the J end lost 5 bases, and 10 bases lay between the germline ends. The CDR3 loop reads CSVDLGRTGELFF. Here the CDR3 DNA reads TGCAGCGTTGACCTGGGGAGGACCGGGGAGCTGTTTTTT.

The CDR3, as DNA: TGTGCCTGGCAGGCGTCCGGCACTGAAGCTTTCTTT. Translated, it gives CAWQASGTEAFF. This chain connects TRBV30 to TRBJ1-1; no reliable D call. Germline V gives CDR1 GTSNPN, CDR2 SVGIG (reference sequence). Trimming removed 5 bases at V and 4 bases at J, with 11 bases between. The CDR3 loop spans 12 amino acids.

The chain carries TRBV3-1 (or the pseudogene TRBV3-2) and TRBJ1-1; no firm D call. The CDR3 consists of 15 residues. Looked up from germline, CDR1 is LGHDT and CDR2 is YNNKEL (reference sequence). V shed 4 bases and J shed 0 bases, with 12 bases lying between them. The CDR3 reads CASSPPGVMNTEAFF. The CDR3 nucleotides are TGTGCCAGCAGCCCCCCAGGCGTCATGAACACTGAAGCTTTCTTT.

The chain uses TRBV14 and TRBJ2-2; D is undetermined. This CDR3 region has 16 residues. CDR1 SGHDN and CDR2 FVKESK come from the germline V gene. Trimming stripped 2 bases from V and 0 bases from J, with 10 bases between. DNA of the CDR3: TGTGCCAGCAGCCAACATTCTCAGGCGAACACCGGGGAGCTGTTTTTT. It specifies CASSQHSQANTGELFF.

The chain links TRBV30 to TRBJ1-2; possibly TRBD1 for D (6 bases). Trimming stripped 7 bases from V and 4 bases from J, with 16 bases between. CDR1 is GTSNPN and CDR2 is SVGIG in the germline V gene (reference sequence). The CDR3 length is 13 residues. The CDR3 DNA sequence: TGTGCCTCCACACAGGGCCTCGGCTATGGCTACACCTTC. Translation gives CASTQGLGYGYTF.

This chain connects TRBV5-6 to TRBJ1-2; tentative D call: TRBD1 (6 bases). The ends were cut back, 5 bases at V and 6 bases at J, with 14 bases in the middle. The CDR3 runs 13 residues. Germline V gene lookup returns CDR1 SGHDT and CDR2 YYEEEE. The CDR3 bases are TGTGCCAGCAGTTGGCGGGGGCGTGATGGCTACACCTTC. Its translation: CASSWRGRDGYTF.

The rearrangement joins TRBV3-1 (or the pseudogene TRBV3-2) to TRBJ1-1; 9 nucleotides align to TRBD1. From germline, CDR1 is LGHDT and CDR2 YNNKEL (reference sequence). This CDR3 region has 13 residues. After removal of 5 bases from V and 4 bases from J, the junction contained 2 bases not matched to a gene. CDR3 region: CASSGTGSTEAFF. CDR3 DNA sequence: TGTGCCAGCAGCGGGACAGGGAGCACTGAAGCTTTCTTT.

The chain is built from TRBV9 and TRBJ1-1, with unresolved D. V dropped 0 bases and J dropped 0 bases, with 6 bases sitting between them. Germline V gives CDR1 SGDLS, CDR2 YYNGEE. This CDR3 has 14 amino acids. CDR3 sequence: CASSVEALNTEAFF. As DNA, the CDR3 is TGTGCCAGCAGCGTAGAAGCTCTGAACACTGAAGCTTTCTTT. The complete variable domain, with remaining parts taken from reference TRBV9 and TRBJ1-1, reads DSGVTQTPKHLITATGQRVTLRCSPRSGDLSVYWYQQSLDQGLQFLIQYYNGEERAKGNILERFSAQQFPDLHSELNLSSLELGDSALYFCASSVEALNTEAFFGQGTRLTVV.

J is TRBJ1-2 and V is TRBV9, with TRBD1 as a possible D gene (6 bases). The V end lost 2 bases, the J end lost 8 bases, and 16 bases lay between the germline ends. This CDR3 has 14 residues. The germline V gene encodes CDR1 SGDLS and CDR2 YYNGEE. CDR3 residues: CASSVEAGGRGYTF. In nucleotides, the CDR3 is TGTGCCAGCAGCGTGGAGGCGGGGGGGCGAGGCTACACCTTC.

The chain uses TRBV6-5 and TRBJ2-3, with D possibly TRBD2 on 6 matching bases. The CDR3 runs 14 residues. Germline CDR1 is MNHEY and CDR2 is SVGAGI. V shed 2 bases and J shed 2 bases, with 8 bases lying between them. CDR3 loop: CASSYAGYTDTQYF. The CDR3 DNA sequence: TGTGCCAGCAGTTACGCGGGGTACACAGATACGCAGTATTTT.